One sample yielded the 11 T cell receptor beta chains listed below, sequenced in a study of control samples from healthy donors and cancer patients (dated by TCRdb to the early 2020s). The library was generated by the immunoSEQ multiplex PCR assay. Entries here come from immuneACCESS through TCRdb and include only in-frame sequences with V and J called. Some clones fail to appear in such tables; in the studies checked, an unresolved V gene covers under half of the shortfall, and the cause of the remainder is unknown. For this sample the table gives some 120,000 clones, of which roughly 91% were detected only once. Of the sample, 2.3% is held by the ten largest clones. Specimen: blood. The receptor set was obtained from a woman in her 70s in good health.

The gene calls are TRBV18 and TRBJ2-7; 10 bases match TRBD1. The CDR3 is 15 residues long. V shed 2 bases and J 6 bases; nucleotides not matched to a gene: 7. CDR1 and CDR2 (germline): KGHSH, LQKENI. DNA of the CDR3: TGTGCCAGCTCACCATCGGGGACAGGGGTGGCCGAGCAGTACTTC. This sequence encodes CASSPSGTGVAEQYF. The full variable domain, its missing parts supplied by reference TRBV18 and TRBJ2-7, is NAGVMQNPRHLVRRRGQEARLRCSPMKGHSHVYWYRQLPEEGLKFMVYLQKENIIDESGMPKERFSAEFPKEGPSILRIQQVVRGDSAAYFCASSPSGTGVAEQYFGPGTRLTVT.

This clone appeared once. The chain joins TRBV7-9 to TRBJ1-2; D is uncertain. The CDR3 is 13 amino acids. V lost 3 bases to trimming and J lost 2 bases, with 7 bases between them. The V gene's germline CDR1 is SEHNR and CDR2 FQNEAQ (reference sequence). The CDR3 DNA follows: TGTGCCAGCAGCTTTGCGGACAACTATGGCTACACCTTC. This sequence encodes CASSFADNYGYTF.

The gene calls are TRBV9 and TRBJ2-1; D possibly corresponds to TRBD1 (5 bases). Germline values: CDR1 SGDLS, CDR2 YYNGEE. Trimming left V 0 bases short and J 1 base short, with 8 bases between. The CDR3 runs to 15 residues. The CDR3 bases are TGTGCCAGCAGCGTAGATCCAGGGTCCTACAATGAGCAGTTCTTC. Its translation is CASSVDPGSYNEQFF.

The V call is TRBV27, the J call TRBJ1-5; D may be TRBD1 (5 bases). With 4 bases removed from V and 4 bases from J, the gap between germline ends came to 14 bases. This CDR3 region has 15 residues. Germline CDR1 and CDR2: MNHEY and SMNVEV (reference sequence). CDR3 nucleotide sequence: TGTGCCAGCAGTTCCGGGACTGGGGGGAATCAGCCCCAGCATTTT. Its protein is CASSSGTGGNQPQHF.

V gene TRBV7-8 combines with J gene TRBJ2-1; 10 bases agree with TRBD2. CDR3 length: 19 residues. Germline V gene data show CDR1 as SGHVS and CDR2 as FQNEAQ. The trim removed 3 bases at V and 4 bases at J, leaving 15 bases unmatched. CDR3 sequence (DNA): TGTGCCAGCAGCTTTGGGTCGGCTAGCGGGGGATTCATTTACAATGAGCAGTTCTTC. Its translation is CASSFGSASGGFIYNEQFF.

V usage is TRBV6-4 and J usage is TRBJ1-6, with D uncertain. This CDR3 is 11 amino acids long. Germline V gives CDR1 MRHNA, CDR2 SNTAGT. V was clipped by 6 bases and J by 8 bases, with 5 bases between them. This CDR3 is CASRKDSPLHF. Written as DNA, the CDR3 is TGTGCCAGCAGGAAAGATTCACCCCTCCACTTT.

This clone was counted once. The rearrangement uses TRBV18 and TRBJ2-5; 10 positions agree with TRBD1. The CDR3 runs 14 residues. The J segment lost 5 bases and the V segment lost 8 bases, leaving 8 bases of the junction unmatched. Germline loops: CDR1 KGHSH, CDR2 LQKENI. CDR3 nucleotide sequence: TGTGCCAGCCACGGGACAGGGGATGGGGAGACCCAGTACTTC. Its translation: CASHGTGDGETQYF. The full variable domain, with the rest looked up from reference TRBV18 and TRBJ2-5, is NAGVMQNPRHLVRRRGQEARLRCSPMKGHSHVYWYRQLPEEGLKFMVYLQKENIIDESGMPKERFSAEFPKEGPSILRIQQVVRGDSAAYFCASHGTGDGETQYFGPGTRLLVL.

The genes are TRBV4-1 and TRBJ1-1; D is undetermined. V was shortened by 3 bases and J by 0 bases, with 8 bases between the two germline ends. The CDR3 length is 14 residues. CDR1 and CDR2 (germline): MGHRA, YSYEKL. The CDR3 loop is CASSHLGVNTEAFF. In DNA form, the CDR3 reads TGCGCCAGCAGCCATCTCGGAGTGAACACTGAAGCTTTCTTT.

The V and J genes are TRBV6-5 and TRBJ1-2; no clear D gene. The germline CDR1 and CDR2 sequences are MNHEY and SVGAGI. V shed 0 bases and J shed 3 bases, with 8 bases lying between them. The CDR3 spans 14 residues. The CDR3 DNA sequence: TGTGCCAGCAGTTACTCTGGTAACCACTATGGCTACACCTTC. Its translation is CASSYSGNHYGYTF.

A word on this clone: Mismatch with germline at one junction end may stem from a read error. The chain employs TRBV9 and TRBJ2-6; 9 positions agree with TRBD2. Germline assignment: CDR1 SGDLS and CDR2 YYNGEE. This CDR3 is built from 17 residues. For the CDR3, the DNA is TGTGCCCGCAGTCGGTTGCGGGGGGGCTCTGGGGCCAACGTCCTGACTTTC. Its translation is CARSRLRGGSGANVLTF. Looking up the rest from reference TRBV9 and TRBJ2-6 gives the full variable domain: DSGVTQTPKHLITATGQRVTLRCSPRSGDLSVYWYQQSLDQGLQFLIQYYNGEERAKGNILERFSAQQFPDLHSELNLSSLELGDSALYFCARSRLRGGSGANVLTFGAGSRLTVL.

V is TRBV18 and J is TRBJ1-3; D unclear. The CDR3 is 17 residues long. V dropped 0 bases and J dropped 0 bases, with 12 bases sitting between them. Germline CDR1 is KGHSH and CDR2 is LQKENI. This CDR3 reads CASSPPLLGISGNTIYF. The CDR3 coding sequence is TGTGCCAGCTCACCACCCCTTCTCGGTATCTCTGGAAACACCATATATTTT.